Listed here are 17 T cell receptor beta chains from one sample, sequenced in a study of breast tumors, draining lymph nodes, adjacent tissues. Breast cancer patients provided tissue from their axillary draining lymph nodes. TCRdb ran MiXCR on the multiplex PCR reads and lists one entry per CDR3 protein. The table has about 130,000 distinct CDR3 sequences, 15% to 20% seen once. Specimen: axillary lymph node tissue. The receptors shown here come from a female donor with breast cancer. Some clones in this sample may be carry-over from other donors' samples.

Turning to this clonotype: This may come from a read error, since a much larger clone is one base off. The chain uses TRBV12-3 or TRBV12-4 and TRBJ2-5, with a weak D call TRBD2 (6 bases). The CDR3 runs to 16 residues. The V gene lost 0 bases and the J gene lost 4 bases, with 15 bases spanning the gap. This CDR3 reads CASSLALGGRRETQYF. For the CDR3, the DNA is TGTGCCAGCAGTTTAGCGCTCGGAGGGCGTCGAGAGACCCAGTACTTC.

There are many counts of this clonotype. The rearrangement links TRBV5-1 to TRBJ2-1; weak D call: TRBD2 (5 bases). This CDR3 has 14 residues. Germline loops: CDR1 SGHRS, CDR2 YFSETQ. The V gene lost 5 bases and the J gene lost 0 bases, with 9 bases spanning the gap. The CDR3 DNA sequence: TGCGCCAGCAGTTCTGCGGGCTCCTACAATGAGCAGTTCTTC. It is translated as CASSSAGSYNEQFF.

Ten or more counts support this clonotype. This chain links TRBV10-3 with TRBJ2-7; 7 bases line up with TRBD2. CDR1 and CDR2 (germline): ENHRY, SYGVKD. This CDR3 is 15 amino acids long. Trimming at V came to 7 bases and at J to 1 base, leaving 10 bases not matched to a gene. Here the CDR3 DNA reads TGTGCCATCAACCCGTCTAGCGGTTCTTCCTACGAGCAGTACTTC. Translating it yields CAINPSSGSSYEQYF.

In regard to this clonotype: One end of the junction fails to match germline, which may point to a read error. As DNA, the CDR3 is TGTGTCACCAGGGATACAGGGGACTCTGGGGCCAACGTCCTGACTTTC. This gives the protein CVTRDTGDSGANVLTF. The rearrangement joins TRBV15 to TRBJ2-6, with 7 bases lining up with TRBD1. The CDR3 consists of 16 residues. Per the germline V gene, CDR1 is LNHNV and CDR2 is YYDKDF (reference sequence). Complete variable domain (other parts from reference TRBV15 and TRBJ2-6): DAMVIQNPRYQVTQFGKPVTLSCSQTLNHNVMYWYQQKSSQAPKLLFHYYDKDFNNEADTPDNFQSRRPNTSFCFLDIRSPGLGDTAMYLCVTRDTGDSGANVLTFGAGSRLTVL.

This clonotype was counted many times. The CDR3 DNA reads TGTGCCAGCAGTTTAGGACGTATGGGGTCACCCCTCCACTTT. It translates to CASSLGRMGSPLHF. The chain couples TRBV12-3 or TRBV12-4 to TRBJ1-6; D unclear. The V and J ends lost 1 base and 10 bases respectively, with 11 bases between them. The CDR3 sequence is 14 residues long.

V and J are TRBV28 and TRBJ1-5; no reliable D call. V was clipped by 6 bases and J by 1 base, with 7 bases between them. Germline V gene data show CDR1 as MDHEN and CDR2 as SYDVKM. The CDR3 is 13 residues long. The CDR3 spells CASRARSNQPQHF. CDR3 DNA sequence: TGTGCCAGCAGGGCTAGAAGCAATCAGCCCCAGCATTTT.

This clonotype came up many times. The chain's CDR3 is CATNRGGFSTDTQYF. The CDR3 DNA reads as TGTGCCACCAATCGAGGGGGATTCAGCACAGATACGCAGTATTTT. The chain employs TRBV27 and TRBJ2-3, with a possible D match to TRBD1 (6 bases). The CDR3 loop spans 15 amino acids. Germline-derived CDR1 and CDR2 are MNHEY and SMNVEV (reference sequence). Deletions cut 10 bases from V and 0 bases from J, with 17 bases between.

This clonotype showed up many times. The chain links TRBV14 to TRBJ2-3; tentative D call: TRBD2 (5 bases). There are 13 residues in the CDR3. V shed 6 bases and J shed 4 bases, with 11 bases lying between them. The germline V gene encodes CDR1 SGHDN and CDR2 FVKESK. CDR3 loop: CASSRGGADTQYF. Here the CDR3 DNA reads TGTGCCAGCAGTCGTGGAGGAGCAGATACGCAGTATTTT.

Regarding this clonotype: Being one base from a much bigger clone, this may be a read error. This chain uses TRBV5-6 with TRBJ2-2; no definite D call. CDR1 is SGHDT and CDR2 is YYEEEE in the germline V gene. This CDR3 region has 13 residues. DNA for the CDR3: TGTGCCGGCAGCTTCATTTACACCGGGGAGCTGTTTTTT. Translation gives CAGSFIYTGELFF.

Comments on this clonotype: A much bigger clone sits one base away, suggesting this may be a read error. The V call is TRBV5-1, the J call TRBJ2-2, with D uncertain. Per the germline V gene, CDR1 is SGHRS and CDR2 is YFSETQ. CDR3 size: 15 residues. CDR3 sequence (DNA): TGCGCCAGCAGCTTGGGCCACGCGAACGCCGGGGAGCTGTTTTTT. Residues: CASSLGHANAGELFF.

In its sample, this clonotype was seen many times. This chain uses TRBV5-1 with TRBJ2-3; no clear D gene. Germline CDR1 SGHRS, CDR2 YFSETQ. Trimming removed 3 bases at V and 3 bases at J, with 17 bases between. This CDR3 contains 16 residues. The CDR3 DNA is TGCGCCAGCAGCTCCACGGGCCTCCAGAGAACAGATACGCAGTATTTT. It encodes CASSSTGLQRTDTQYF.

This clonotype was picked up a small number of times. The rearrangement uses TRBV7-6 and TRBJ2-1; tentative D call: TRBD2 (5 bases). The V gene's germline CDR1 is SGHVS and CDR2 FNYEAQ. This CDR3 is built from 18 residues. Trimming left V 3 bases short and J 0 bases short, with 18 bases between. This chain's CDR3 is CASSFGGVSGPSYNEQFF. The CDR3 DNA follows: TGTGCCAGCAGCTTCGGCGGCGTGAGCGGTCCCTCCTACAATGAGCAGTTCTTC.

This clonotype was observed many times. V gene TRBV6-2 or TRBV6-3 combines with J gene TRBJ1-2, with TRBD1 matching over 10 bases. Germline CDR1 is MNHEY and CDR2 is SVGEGT. This CDR3 comprises 15 residues. The V and J ends lost 0 bases and 5 bases, in that order; junction bases with no gene match: 3. The CDR3 nucleotides read TGTGCCAGCAGTTACTCGGACAGGGGGAGGTATGGCTACACCTTC. This translates into CASSYSDRGRYGYTF.

This clonotype was found many times. V is TRBV20-1 and J is TRBJ2-7, with no clear D. This CDR3 has 12 residues. Germline CDR1 DFQATT, CDR2 SNEGSKA (reference sequence). Trimming pared 0 bases from V and 2 bases from J, leaving 5 bases between. The CDR3 is CSARDTPYEQYF. CDR3 nucleotides: TGCAGTGCTAGAGATACACCCTACGAGCAGTACTTC.

This clonotype was counted ten times or more. The chain recombines TRBV2 with TRBJ1-4; D might be TRBD1 (6 bases). This CDR3 spans 15 amino acids. Trimming shortened V by 8 bases and J by 0 bases, and 13 bases separated the two germline ends. Germline loops: CDR1 SNHLY, CDR2 FYNNEI. The CDR3 nucleotides are TGTGCCAGCCGTCAGGACAGCTCAACTAATGAAAAACTGTTTTTT. Its protein product is CASRQDSSTNEKLFF. The full variable domain, its missing parts supplied by reference TRBV2 and TRBJ1-4, is EPEVTQTPSHQVTQMGQEVILRCVPISNHLYFYWYRQILGQKVEFLVSFYNNEISEKSEIFDDQFSVERPDGSNFTLKIRSTKLEDSAMYFCASRQDSSTNEKLFFGSGTQLSVL.

This clonotype came up many times. This rearrangement joins TRBV6-5 to TRBJ1-6; tentative D call: TRBD1 (6 bases). V was shortened by 5 bases and J by 10 bases, with 12 bases between the two germline ends. CDR1 MNHEY and CDR2 SVGAGI come from the germline V gene. The CDR3 totals 13 residues. The CDR3 loop is CASSDPGVSPLHF. The DNA for the CDR3 is TGTGCCAGCAGTGATCCAGGGGTATCACCCCTCCACTTT.

This clonotype came up many times. The V call is TRBV20-1, the J call TRBJ1-2, with D possibly matching TRBD1 (5 bases). Deletions cut 0 bases from V and 5 bases from J, with 13 bases between. Germline V CDR1 and CDR2: DFQATT, SNEGSKA (reference sequence). The CDR3 loop spans 14 amino acids. The CDR3 DNA sequence: TGCAGTGCTAGAGATTTTGGGGCGGGTTATGGCTACACCTTC. Its protein product is CSARDFGAGYGYTF.